This T cell receptor beta chain was sequenced in a study of T cell changes during pregnancy in multiple sclerosis. CDR1 SGHVS and CDR2 FQNEAQ come from the germline V gene. Trimming stripped 4 bases from V and 3 bases from J, with 16 bases between. The CDR3 totals 16 residues. Clones were read by immunoSEQ multiplex PCR, and TCRdb kept only the in-frame ones, dropping some. The sample yields over 30,000 clones, 90% to 95% seen once. Specimen: CD4+ T cells from peripheral blood mononuclear cells, collected in the third trimester of pregnancy. The chain employs TRBV7-8 and TRBJ1-3; TRBD1 might be the D (6 bases). This receptor was identified in a female donor in good health, enrolled as a control in a pregnancy study. The CDR3 spells CASSSVQGFNGNTIYF. The CDR3 nucleotides are TGTGCCAGCAGCTCAGTACAGGGATTCAATGGAAACACCATATATTTT.